Listed below are T cell receptor beta chains from one sample, sequenced in a study of regulatory dendritic cells for organ transplantation. No antigen is known for these receptors. Some clones are missing from TCRdb's copy, which holds only in-frame ones; the method was immunoSEQ multiplex PCR. This sample has 9,500 to 12,000 clones, with just under 90% found just once. Sequenced material: naive CD8+ T cells from blood cultured with dendritic cells. Source of these receptors: a human donor in good health. Both conserved end residues are part of each CDR3. A D gene is named only where the DNA matches it firmly. Part of the rows lack a size; the others show once, few, many or a class for expanded clones.

v_call	j_call	clone_size	d_call	cdr3_nt	cdr3_aa
TRBV27	TRBJ2-6	once	-	TGTGCCAGCAGTTTGTTGCAGGGCGGAGGCGTCCTGACTTTC	CASSLLQGGGVLTF
TRBV5-6	TRBJ2-1	once	-	TGTGCCAGCAGCTCAAGGGAAGCAGGGTCCTACAATGAGCAGTTCTTC	CASSSREAGSYNEQFF
TRBV7-2	TRBJ2-7	-	-	TGTGCCAGCAGCTTAGACCAGAGTCCCTACGAGCAGTACTTC	CASSLDQSPYEQYF
TRBV11-1	TRBJ2-1	-	-	TGTGCCAGCAGCTTAGATTTTGGCACAGACAATGAGCAGTTCTTC	CASSLDFGTDNEQFF
TRBV6-5	TRBJ2-7	-	TRBD1	TGTGCCAGCAGTTACTCAGGGGGCAGGTACGAGCAGTACTTC	CASSYSGGRYEQYF
TRBV6-5	TRBJ2-2	-	-	TGTGCCAGCAGCCAAAGGGGGTTGGGAACCGGGGAGCTGTTTTTT	CASSQRGLGTGELFF
TRBV6-5	TRBJ1-5	-	-	TGTGCCAGCAGTTCCCAAGTGCCCACGGGTCGGCCCCAGCATTTT	CASSSQVPTGRPQHF
TRBV4-3	TRBJ1-2	-	TRBD1	TGCGCCAGCAGCCTCAAGCCGTGGGGGGACAGGGGAAACTATGGCTACACCTTC	CASSLKPWGDRGNYGYTF
TRBV5-1	TRBJ2-3	-	-	TGCGCCAGCAGCTTCGATCCGGATGTGGCGGACAGCTCAGATACGCAGTATTTT	CASSFDPDVADSSDTQYF
TRBV7-9	TRBJ1-4	-	-	TGTGCCAGCAGCCGTAAGGTGGGGGGAATCGAAAAACTGTTTTTT	CASSRKVGGIEKLFF
TRBV27	TRBJ2-7	-	TRBD1	TGTGCCAGCAGTCTATTCCAGACCGGGACAGGCTTCCCCGAGCAGTACTTC	CASSLFQTGTGFPEQYF
TRBV5-6	TRBJ2-7	-	-	TGTGCCAGCAGCTTGATCAGGGGTTGGAACCACTACGAGCAGTACTTC	CASSLIRGWNHYEQYF
TRBV4-1	TRBJ2-1	-	-	TGCGCCAGCAGCGAACTAGGGGATGAGCAGTTCTTC	CASSELGDEQFF
TRBV29-1	TRBJ1-1	few	-	TGCAGCGTTGTGTCTAACACTGAAGCTTTCTTT	CSVVSNTEAFF
TRBV4-3	TRBJ1-1	-	-	TGCGCCAGCAGCCAATCAAGAAGGCGTGAAGCTTTCTTT	CASSQSRRREAFF
TRBV19	TRBJ1-5	-	TRBD1	TGTGCCAGGAAAAAGGACAGGGGTAATCAGCCCCAGCATTTT	CARKKDRGNQPQHF
TRBV27	TRBJ1-5	few	-	TGTGCCAGCAGTCCCTCGGGGGAAACCTATAGCAATCAGCCCCAGCATTTT	CASSPSGETYSNQPQHF
TRBV9	TRBJ2-3	-	-	TGTGCCAGCAGCGTAGACGGGGAGAGCACAGATACGCAGTATTTT	CASSVDGESTDTQYF
TRBV9	TRBJ2-2	-	-	TGTGCCAGCAGCGTAGGGGGAGGCACCGGGGAGCTGTTTTTT	CASSVGGGTGELFF
TRBV18	TRBJ2-3	-	-	TGTGCCAGCTCACCTATCCCCCGGGACCGCACAGATACGCAGTATTTT	CASSPIPRDRTDTQYF
TRBV9	TRBJ2-7	once	TRBD1	TGTGCCAGCAGCCAGGGGGCTAGCGCTTCCTACGAGCAGTACTTC	CASSQGASASYEQYF
TRBV15	TRBJ2-7	-	-	TGTGCCACCAGCAGAGCCACGGACTCGATGTACGAGCAGTACTTC	CATSRATDSMYEQYF
TRBV27	TRBJ1-5	-	-	TGTGCTAGCAAAGATGCAGGGGGCAATCAGCCCCAGCATTTT	CASKDAGGNQPQHF
TRBV30	TRBJ1-6	-	TRBD1	TGTGCCTGGAGTGTACAGGGGGATTCACCCCTCCACTTT	CAWSVQGDSPLHF
TRBV7-9	TRBJ2-3	-	-	TGTGCCAGCAGCTTAGAGGGCAGGGTTTACGATACGCAGTATTTT	CASSLEGRVYDTQYF
TRBV9	TRBJ1-1	-	-	TGTGCCAGCAGCGACGGTGATGACTCGTCAGGGCTCGAAGCTTTCTTT	CASSDGDDSSGLEAFF
TRBV28	TRBJ1-3	-	-	TGTGCCAGCAACCTTGGGGGACTAGGAAACACCATATATTTT	CASNLGGLGNTIYF
TRBV19	TRBJ2-7	-	TRBD2	TGTGCCAGTAGTAGAAAGGGACTAGCGGGGGCGTACGAGCAGTACTTC	CASSRKGLAGAYEQYF
TRBV11-2	TRBJ2-7	-	-	TGTGCCAGCAGTTGGACGGACGAGCAGTACTTC	CASSWTDEQYF
TRBV7-9	TRBJ2-7	-	-	TGTGCCAGCAGCTTAGGAGGGGACAAGAGCTACGAGCAGTACTTC	CASSLGGDKSYEQYF
TRBV7-9	TRBJ2-7	-	-	TGTGCCAGCAGCCTGTCCTACGAGCAGTACTTC	CASSLSYEQYF
TRBV11-3	TRBJ1-1	-	TRBD1	TGTGCCAGCAGCTCGGGACAGGATGAACGGGAAGCTTTCTTT	CASSSGQDEREAFF
TRBV28	TRBJ2-5	-	TRBD1	TGTGCCAGCAGACCAACAGGGGCCACGGAGACCCAGTACTTC	CASRPTGATETQYF
TRBV4-2	TRBJ2-1	-	-	TGTGCCAGCAGCCAAGTCACGACGGGGGATGAGCAGTTCTTC	CASSQVTTGDEQFF
TRBV4-3	TRBJ2-1	-	-	TGCGCCAGCAGCCAAGATCGGCAGGGTCGTTTGAATGAGCAGTTCTTC	CASSQDRQGRLNEQFF
TRBV9	TRBJ2-7	-	TRBD2	TGTGCCAGCAGCGCCCCGCGAACGGGGGGTAAGACCTACGAGCAGTACTTC	CASSAPRTGGKTYEQYF
TRBV5-1	TRBJ2-4	-	-	TGCGCCAACAGTCTGGGAGGACCACTCGGGGGTCTAGCCAAAAACATTCAGTACTTC	CANSLGGPLGGLAKNIQYF
TRBV4-3	TRBJ1-6	-	TRBD1	TGCGCCAGCAGCACCTCGACAGGGGGAAATTCACCCCTCCACTTT	CASSTSTGGNSPLHF
TRBV9	TRBJ2-1	once	TRBD2	TGTGCCAGCAGCGTAGGCGGGGGGGCAAACAATGAGCAGTTCTTC	CASSVGGGANNEQFF